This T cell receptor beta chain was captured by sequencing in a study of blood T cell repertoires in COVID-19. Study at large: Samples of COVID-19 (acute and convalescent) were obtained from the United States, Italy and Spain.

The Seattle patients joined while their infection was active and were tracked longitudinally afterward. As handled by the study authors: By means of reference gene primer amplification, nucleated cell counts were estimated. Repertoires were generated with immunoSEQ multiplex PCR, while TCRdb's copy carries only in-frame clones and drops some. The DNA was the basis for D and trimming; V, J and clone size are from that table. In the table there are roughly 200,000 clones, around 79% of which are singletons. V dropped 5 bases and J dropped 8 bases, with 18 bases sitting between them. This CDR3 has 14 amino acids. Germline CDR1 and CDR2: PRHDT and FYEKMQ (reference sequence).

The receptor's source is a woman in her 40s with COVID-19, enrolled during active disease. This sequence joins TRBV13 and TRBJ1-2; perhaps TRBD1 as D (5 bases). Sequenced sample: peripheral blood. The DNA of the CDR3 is TGTGCCAGCAGCCGAAAGACAGAAGGCTACGGCTACACCTTC. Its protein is CASSRKTEGYGYTF.